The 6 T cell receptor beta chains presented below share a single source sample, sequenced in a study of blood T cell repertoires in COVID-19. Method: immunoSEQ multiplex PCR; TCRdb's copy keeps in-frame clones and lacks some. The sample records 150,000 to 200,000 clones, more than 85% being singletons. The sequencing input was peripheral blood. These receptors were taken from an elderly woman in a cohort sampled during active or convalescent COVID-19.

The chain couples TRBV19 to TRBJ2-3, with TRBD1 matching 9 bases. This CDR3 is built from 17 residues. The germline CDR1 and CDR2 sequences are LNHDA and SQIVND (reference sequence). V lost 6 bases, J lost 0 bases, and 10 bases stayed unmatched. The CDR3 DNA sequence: TGTGCCAGTAGGCCGGGACAGGGTTTTGCTAGCACAGATACGCAGTATTTT. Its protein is CASRPGQGFASTDTQYF.

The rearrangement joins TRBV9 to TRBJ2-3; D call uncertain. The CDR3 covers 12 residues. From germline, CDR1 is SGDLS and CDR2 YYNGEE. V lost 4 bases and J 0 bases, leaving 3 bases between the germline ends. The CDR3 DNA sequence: TGTGCCAGCAGCCCGAGCACAGATACGCAGTATTTT. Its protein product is CASSPSTDTQYF. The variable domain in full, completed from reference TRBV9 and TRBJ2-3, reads DSGVTQTPKHLITATGQRVTLRCSPRSGDLSVYWYQQSLDQGLQFLIQYYNGEERAKGNILERFSAQQFPDLHSELNLSSLELGDSALYFCASSPSTDTQYFGPGTRLTVL.

CDR3 bases: TGCAGCGTTGAAGAGGGACACGGGAACACTGAAGCTTTCTTT. The encoded protein is CSVEEGHGNTEAFF. The genes are TRBV29-1 and TRBJ1-1, with D perhaps matching TRBD1 (6 bases). Trimming pared 0 bases from V and 1 base from J, leaving 9 bases between. CDR3 length: 14 amino acids. The germline CDR1 and CDR2 sequences are SQVTM and ANQGSEA. The full variable domain, in which reference TRBV29-1 and TRBJ1-1 provide the parts outside the CDR3, is SAVISQKPSRDICQRGTSLTIQCQVDSQVTMMFWYRQQPGQSLTLIATANQGSEATYESGFVIDKFPISRPNLTFSTLTVSNMSPEDSSIYLCSVEEGHGNTEAFFGQGTRLTVV.

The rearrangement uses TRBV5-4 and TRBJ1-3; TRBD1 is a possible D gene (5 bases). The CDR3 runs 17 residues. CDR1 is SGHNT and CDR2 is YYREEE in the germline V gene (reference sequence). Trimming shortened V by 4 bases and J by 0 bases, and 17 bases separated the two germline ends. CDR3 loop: CASSMAETASSGNTIYF. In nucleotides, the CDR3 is TGTGCCAGCAGCATGGCCGAGACAGCTAGCTCTGGAAACACCATATATTTT.

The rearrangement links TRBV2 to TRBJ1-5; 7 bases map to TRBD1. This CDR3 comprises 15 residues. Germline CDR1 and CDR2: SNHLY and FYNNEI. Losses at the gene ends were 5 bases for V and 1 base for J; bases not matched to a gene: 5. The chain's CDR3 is CASSSQGTSNQPQHF. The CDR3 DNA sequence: TGTGCCAGCAGTTCACAGGGGACCAGCAATCAGCCCCAGCATTTT.

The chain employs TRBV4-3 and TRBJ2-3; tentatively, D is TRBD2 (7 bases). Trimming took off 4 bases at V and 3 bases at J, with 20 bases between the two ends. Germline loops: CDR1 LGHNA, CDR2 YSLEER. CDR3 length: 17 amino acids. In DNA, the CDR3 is TGCGCCAGCAGCCCCACCCACCGGGGGGCGAGGACAGATACGCAGTATTTT. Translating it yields CASSPTHRGARTDTQYF.